This is a list of T cell receptor beta chains from one sample in a study of cytomegalovirus exposure and HLA in healthy donors. Only in-frame clones appear in the TCRdb table, and some are missing; sequencing was by immunoSEQ multiplex PCR. Among roughly 90,000 clones listed, approximately 84% were seen once. The specimen sequenced was PBMCs. These TCRs come from a man in his late teens or twenties in good health and CMV-seronegative. The CDR3 runs from the conserved cysteine through the conserved F or W. The order of the fields is D gene, V gene, J gene, clone size, CDR3 protein, CDR3 DNA. D genes are given only for firm matches. The listing skips clone size in some rows; elsewhere it reads once, few, many or a size class.

D gene: -
V gene: TRBV9
J gene: TRBJ2-1
clone size: -
CDR3 protein: CASSVGGTGANNEQFF
CDR3 DNA: TGTGCCAGCAGCGTAGGGGGGACGGGAGCTAACAATGAGCAGTTCTTC

D gene: -
V gene: TRBV28
J gene: TRBJ1-1
clone size: -
CDR3 protein: CASSYAQGTEAFF
CDR3 DNA: TGTGCCAGCAGTTACGCGCAGGGGACTGAAGCTTTCTTT

D gene: -
V gene: TRBV29-1
J gene: TRBJ2-7
clone size: -
CDR3 protein: CSVAPSFVGESYEQYF
CDR3 DNA: TGCAGCGTTGCTCCTTCCTTTGTGGGAGAATCCTACGAGCAGTACTTC

D gene: TRBD1
V gene: TRBV6-5
J gene: TRBJ1-2
clone size: -
CDR3 protein: CASRRDSVNYGYTF
CDR3 DNA: TGTGCCAGCCGGAGGGACAGCGTTAACTATGGCTACACCTTC

D gene: -
V gene: TRBV27
J gene: TRBJ1-1
clone size: -
CDR3 protein: CASSLGRRGMNTEAFF
CDR3 DNA: TGTGCCAGCAGTTTGGGACGCAGGGGTATGAACACTGAAGCTTTCTTT

D gene: TRBD1
V gene: TRBV10-1
J gene: TRBJ2-2
clone size: -
CDR3 protein: CATRTGGSGELFF
CDR3 DNA: TGCGCCACTCGGACAGGGGGAAGCGGGGAGCTGTTTTTT

D gene: TRBD2
V gene: TRBV19
J gene: TRBJ2-5
clone size: -
CDR3 protein: CASSGGLAGGEETQYF
CDR3 DNA: TGTGCCAGTAGTGGCGGCCTAGCGGGAGGTGAAGAGACCCAGTACTTC

D gene: -
V gene: TRBV11-2
J gene: TRBJ2-5
clone size: -
CDR3 protein: CASSLPPEAQYF
CDR3 DNA: TGTGCCAGCAGCTTACCCCCGGAGGCCCAGTACTTC

D gene: -
V gene: TRBV11-2
J gene: TRBJ2-1
clone size: few
CDR3 protein: CASSQLSGLLYNEQFF
CDR3 DNA: TGTGCCAGCAGCCAACTATCGGGACTCCTCTACAATGAGCAGTTCTTC

D gene: TRBD1
V gene: TRBV7-2
J gene: TRBJ2-7
clone size: -
CDR3 protein: CASSWDRVYEQYF
CDR3 DNA: TGTGCCAGCAGTTGGGACAGGGTCTACGAGCAGTACTTC

D gene: TRBD2
V gene: TRBV13
J gene: TRBJ2-3
clone size: -
CDR3 protein: CASSSRTSGFTDTQYF
CDR3 DNA: TGTGCCAGCAGCTCCCGGACTAGCGGTTTCACAGATACGCAGTATTTT

D gene: TRBD1
V gene: TRBV6-5
J gene: TRBJ1-1
clone size: -
CDR3 protein: CASSRTGTGAPFF
CDR3 DNA: TGTGCCAGCAGTCGGACCGGGACAGGGGCCCCTTTCTTT

D gene: TRBD1
V gene: TRBV7-8
J gene: TRBJ1-2
clone size: -
CDR3 protein: CASSPRDRANYGYTF
CDR3 DNA: TGTGCCAGCAGCCCGCGGGACAGGGCAAACTATGGCTACACCTTC

D gene: -
V gene: TRBV30
J gene: TRBJ2-3
clone size: -
CDR3 protein: CAAARGGTSTDTQYF
CDR3 DNA: TGTGCCGCAGCCAGGGGCGGAACTAGCACAGATACGCAGTATTTT

D gene: -
V gene: TRBV7-9
J gene: TRBJ2-7
clone size: -
CDR3 protein: CASSPEGAGEQYF
CDR3 DNA: TGTGCCAGCAGCCCGGAGGGGGCGGGTGAGCAGTACTTC

D gene: TRBD1
V gene: TRBV6-6
J gene: TRBJ2-6
clone size: -
CDR3 protein: CASSPRDSSGANVLTF
CDR3 DNA: TGTGCCAGCAGCCCGAGGGACAGCTCTGGGGCCAACGTCCTGACTTTC

D gene: TRBD2
V gene: TRBV29-1
J gene: TRBJ2-7
clone size: -
CDR3 protein: CSVEGGLAGYEQYF
CDR3 DNA: TGCAGCGTTGAAGGGGGACTAGCGGGGTACGAGCAGTACTTC

D gene: -
V gene: TRBV4-1
J gene: TRBJ2-6
clone size: -
CDR3 protein: CASSQDSGIDLSGANVLTF
CDR3 DNA: TGCGCCAGCAGCCAAGATTCAGGAATTGACCTATCTGGGGCCAACGTCCTGACTTTC

D gene: -
V gene: TRBV7-9
J gene: TRBJ2-2
clone size: -
CDR3 protein: CASSAVLADNTGELFF
CDR3 DNA: TGTGCCAGCAGCGCGGTACTAGCAGACAACACCGGGGAGCTGTTTTTT

D gene: -
V gene: TRBV5-5
J gene: TRBJ1-1
clone size: -
CDR3 protein: CASSLAFTEAFF
CDR3 DNA: TGTGCCAGCAGCTTGGCATTCACTGAAGCTTTCTTT

D gene: TRBD1
V gene: TRBV11-2
J gene: TRBJ2-5
clone size: -
CDR3 protein: CASSLEAGGLMETQYF
CDR3 DNA: TGTGCCAGCAGCTTAGAGGCAGGGGGCCTGATGGAGACCCAGTACTTC

D gene: -
V gene: TRBV2
J gene: TRBJ2-7
clone size: -
CDR3 protein: CASSERYEQYF
CDR3 DNA: TGTGCCAGCAGCGAGAGATACGAGCAGTACTTC

D gene: TRBD1
V gene: TRBV28
J gene: TRBJ1-2
clone size: -
CDR3 protein: CASSLVGGRRVGYTF
CDR3 DNA: TGTGCCAGCAGTTTAGTAGGGGGCAGGAGGGTTGGCTACACCTTC

D gene: -
V gene: TRBV30
J gene: TRBJ1-1
clone size: -
CDR3 protein: CAQFPQKKPEAFF
CDR3 DNA: TGTGCCCAATTCCCACAGAAAAAACCTGAAGCTTTCTTT

D gene: TRBD1
V gene: TRBV9
J gene: TRBJ1-1
clone size: -
CDR3 protein: CASSAGTGEAFF
CDR3 DNA: TGTGCCAGCAGCGCGGGGACAGGAGAAGCTTTCTTT

D gene: TRBD2
V gene: TRBV4-3
J gene: TRBJ2-1
clone size: -
CDR3 protein: CASSHAGTSGRYPYNEQFF
CDR3 DNA: TGCGCCAGCAGCCACGCTGGGACTAGCGGGAGATACCCCTACAATGAGCAGTTCTTC

D gene: -
V gene: TRBV6-5
J gene: TRBJ2-7
clone size: -
CDR3 protein: CASSYRRYRGSEQYF
CDR3 DNA: TGTGCCAGCAGTTACCGGCGGTACCGGGGGAGCGAGCAGTACTTC

D gene: -
V gene: TRBV28
J gene: TRBJ1-1
clone size: once
CDR3 protein: CASSGQGIGWTEAFF
CDR3 DNA: TGTGCCAGCAGTGGGCAGGGGATCGGGTGGACTGAAGCTTTCTTT

D gene: -
V gene: TRBV9
J gene: TRBJ2-2
clone size: -
CDR3 protein: CASSVVGLASQLTNTGELFF
CDR3 DNA: TGTGCCAGCAGCGTAGTCGGTCTAGCGTCGCAATTGACGAACACCGGGGAGCTGTTTTTT

D gene: TRBD1
V gene: TRBV6-1
J gene: TRBJ1-6
clone size: -
CDR3 protein: CASSVGTDSSPLHF
CDR3 DNA: TGTGCCAGCAGTGTAGGGACAGACAGTTCACCCCTCCACTTT